The clone carrying this T cell receptor (beta chain) was seen only once. This specimen belongs to a study of blood T cell repertoires in COVID-19. Background on the study: The United States, Italy and Spain provided the acute and convalescent COVID-19 samples. PBMCs, B-cell-depleted T cells, or T cells were the source of the cDNA or gDNA that made up the material.

Authors' analysis steps: By means of reference gene primer amplification, nucleated cell counts were estimated. Method: immunoSEQ multiplex PCR; TCRdb's copy keeps in-frame clones and lacks some. V and J calls and clone size are those listed in that table; D and trimming were worked out from the DNA. Of about 240,000 clones in the sample, roughly 91% were seen once. Seattle patients were enrolled during active infection and followed longitudinally. The trim removed 3 bases at V and 1 base at J, leaving 10 bases unmatched. Germline V gene data show CDR1 as KGHSH and CDR2 as LQKENI. CDR3 length: 17 residues.

This TCR was sampled from a man between 25 and 39 years old with COVID-19, enrolled during active disease. The chain combines TRBV18 with TRBJ1-1, with 8 nucleotides matching TRBD1. Material: peripheral blood. The CDR3: CASSPSMGQAGNTEAFF. Here the CDR3 DNA reads TGTGCCAGCTCACCCTCTATGGGACAGGCTGGGAACACTGAAGCTTTCTTT.